Below are 8 T cell receptor beta chains sequenced from a single sample in a study of T cells in Graves' hyperthyroidism and ophthalmopathy. RNA transcripts gave rise to amplified TCR beta CDR3 regions. The HTBI primer set served for first-round RT-PCR of the TCR CDR3. From the multiplex PCR reads, TCRdb called clonotypes with MiXCR, one entry per CDR3 protein. The sample consists of approximately 610,000 distinct CDR3 sequences, about 15% of them appearing once. The sample consisted of blood. These receptor sequences come from a woman in her forties with Graves' ophthalmopathy.

This clonotype was picked up many times. This chain links TRBV7-6 with TRBJ2-2; D is undetermined. Germline lookup yields CDR1 SGHVS and CDR2 FNYEAQ. The V end lost 4 bases, the J end lost 5 bases, and 8 bases lay between the germline ends. This CDR3 region has 13 residues. The CDR3, as DNA: TGTGCCAGCAGCTACCAGACGACCGGGGAGCTGTTTTTT. It is translated as CASSYQTTGELFF.

This clonotype has at least ten counts. J is TRBJ1-1 and V is TRBV5-1; 8 bases are shared with TRBD1. Germline CDR1 is SGHRS and CDR2 is YFSETQ. CDR3 length: 15 amino acids. Trimming removed 1 base from V and 6 bases from J; junction bases left unmatched: 8. This CDR3 is CASSLQQGARAEAFF. CDR3 nucleotides: TGCGCCAGCAGCTTGCAGCAGGGGGCGAGGGCTGAAGCTTTCTTT. Filled out from reference TRBV5-1 and TRBJ1-1, the complete variable domain reads KAGVTQTPRYLIKTRGQQVTLSCSPISGHRSVSWYQQTPGQGLQFLFEYFSETQRNKGNFPGRFSGRQFSNSRSEMNVSTLELGDSALYLCASSLQQGARAEAFFGQGTRLTVV.

V is TRBV6-2 or TRBV6-3 and J is TRBJ2-5, with 9 bases that match TRBD2. The ends lost 5 bases at V and 2 bases at J; junction bases unmatched: 3. Germline V gene sequence: CDR1 MNHEY, CDR2 SVGEGT. The CDR3 loop spans 14 amino acids. The CDR3 coding sequence is TGTGCCAGCAGTACCACTAGCGGGCAAGAGACCCAGTACTTC. Protein product: CASSTTSGQETQYF.

This clonotype was seen a handful of times. V gene TRBV2 combines with J gene TRBJ2-7; maybe TRBD2 (7 bases). The ends were cut back, 6 bases at V and 4 bases at J, with 16 bases in the middle. The CDR3 is 14 residues long. Germline V gene sequence: CDR1 SNHLY, CDR2 FYNNEI. The CDR3 coding sequence is TGTGCCAGCAGGCCCGGGGGGCGCGGATACGAGCAGTACTTC. Translated, it gives CASRPGGRGYEQYF.

The rearrangement uses TRBV28 and TRBJ2-5; 13 bases agree with TRBD2. The CDR3 consists of 17 residues. V gave up 2 bases and J gave up 2 bases; unmatched junction bases: 5. From germline, CDR1 is MDHEN and CDR2 SYDVKM. CDR3 DNA: TGTGCCAGCAGTTTAGGGGGGACTAGCGGGACACAAGAGACCCAGTACTTC. Its protein product is CASSLGGTSGTQETQYF.

In its sample, this clonotype was seen many times. CDR3 bases: TGTGCCAGCAGTTACTCGAGTCCAGGCCGATACGAGCAGTACTTC. It is translated as CASSYSSPGRYEQYF. The V and J genes are TRBV6-5 and TRBJ2-7; no clear D. Germline V gene data show CDR1 as MNHEY and CDR2 as SVGAGI. Trimming took 0 bases from V and 4 from J, leaving 13 bases between them. This CDR3 is 15 amino acids long.

This clonotype has only a few counts. The chain is built from TRBV2 and TRBJ2-2, with D perhaps TRBD2 (6 bases). V lost 7 bases and J lost 4, with 19 bases in between. The CDR3 has 16 amino acids. In germline, CDR1 is SNHLY, CDR2 FYNNEI. CDR3 in amino acids: CASTTRAGTGTGELFF. The DNA of the CDR3 is TGTGCCAGCACCACAAGGGCGGGAACAGGCACCGGGGAGCTGTTTTTT.

Many counts were recorded for this clonotype. This rearrangement joins TRBV20-1 to TRBJ1-1; 7 positions agree with TRBD1. This CDR3 region has 14 residues. V lost 3 bases and J lost 0; bases outside the gene matches: 4. Germline V CDR1 and CDR2: DFQATT, SNEGSKA (reference sequence). CDR3 protein: CSASRTGMNTEAFF. CDR3 nucleotide sequence: TGCAGTGCTAGCCGGACAGGCATGAACACTGAAGCTTTCTTT.